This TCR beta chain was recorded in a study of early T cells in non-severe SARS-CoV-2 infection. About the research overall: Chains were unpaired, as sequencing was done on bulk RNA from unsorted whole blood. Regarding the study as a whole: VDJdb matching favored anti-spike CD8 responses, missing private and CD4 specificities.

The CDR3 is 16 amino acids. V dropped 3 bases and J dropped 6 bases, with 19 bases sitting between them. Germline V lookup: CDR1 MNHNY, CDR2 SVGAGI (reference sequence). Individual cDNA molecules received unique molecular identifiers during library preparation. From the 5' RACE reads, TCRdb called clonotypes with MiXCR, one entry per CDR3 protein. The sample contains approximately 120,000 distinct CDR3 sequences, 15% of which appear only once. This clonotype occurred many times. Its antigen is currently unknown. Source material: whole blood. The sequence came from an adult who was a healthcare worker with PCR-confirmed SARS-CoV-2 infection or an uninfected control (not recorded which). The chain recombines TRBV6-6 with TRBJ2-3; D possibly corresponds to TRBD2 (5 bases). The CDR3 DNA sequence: TGTGCCAGCAGTTATGGTCTAGCCGGTGATTCGGATACGCAGTATTTT. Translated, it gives CASSYGLAGDSDTQYF.